The 22 T cell receptor beta chains below all came from one sample that was sequenced in a study of control samples from healthy donors and cancer patients. Libraries were prepared by immunoSEQ multiplex PCR; TCRdb keeps only in-frame clonotypes and omits some of them. The profile shows 250,000 to 300,000 clones, about 80% of them singletons. Sequencing was done on a sample of PBMCs. These receptors were obtained from a woman in her sixties with lung cancer.

This chain uses TRBV7-2 with TRBJ2-7; TRBD2 is a possible D gene (5 bases). V was shortened by 3 bases and J by 0 bases, with 9 bases between the two germline ends. The CDR3 contains 14 residues. The V gene's germline CDR1 is SGHTA and CDR2 FQGNSA. For the CDR3, the DNA is TGTGCCAGCAGCTTCGTAGGGAGCTCCTACGAGCAGTACTTC. Translation: CASSFVGSSYEQYF.

This chain joins TRBV2 and TRBJ1-5; perhaps TRBD1 as D (5 bases). This CDR3 region has 14 residues. CDR1 and CDR2 (germline): SNHLY, FYNNEI. The germline V and J ends were trimmed by 7 bases and 7 bases, with 17 bases remaining between them. The CDR3 sequence is CASNVGGAGQPQHF. The CDR3 region has the DNA TGTGCCAGCAACGTCGGTGGGGCTGGGCAGCCCCAGCATTTT. Supplemented by reference TRBV2 and TRBJ1-5, the full variable domain reads EPEVTQTPSHQVTQMGQEVILRCVPISNHLYFYWYRQILGQKVEFLVSFYNNEISEKSEIFDDQFSVERPDGSNFTLKIRSTKLEDSAMYFCASNVGGAGQPQHFGDGTRLSIL.

The chain uses TRBV30 and TRBJ1-3, with unresolved D. V was trimmed by 7 bases and J by 0 bases, leaving 13 bases between them. There are 14 residues in the CDR3. Germline V CDR1 and CDR2: GTSNPN, SVGIG (reference sequence). Written as DNA, the CDR3 is TGTGCCTCCACTAGGGAGAGCTCTGGAAACACCATATATTTT. Its translation is CASTRESSGNTIYF. The variable domain in full, completed from reference TRBV30 and TRBJ1-3, reads SQTIHQWPATLVQPVGSPLSLECTVEGTSNPNLYWYRQAAGRGLQLLFYSVGIGQISSEVPQNLSASRPQDRQFILSSKKLLLSDSGFYLCASTRESSGNTIYFGEGSWLTVV.

About this clone itself: A read error may produce the germline difference seen at one junction end. The chain carries TRBV7-7 and TRBJ2-2; D is ambiguous. The germline V gene has CDR1 SSHAT and CDR2 FNYEAQ (reference sequence). This CDR3 is built from 14 residues. This CDR3 reads CASSLESGTGELFF. In nucleotides, the CDR3 is TGTGCTAGCAGCTTAGAGTCTGGCACCGGGGAGCTGTTTTTT. The full variable domain, completed using reference TRBV7-7 and TRBJ2-2, is GAGVSQSPRYKVTKRGQDVTLRCDPISSHATLYWYQQALGQGPEFLTYFNYEAQPDKSGLPSDRFSAERPEGSISTLTIQRTEQRDSAMYRCASSLESGTGELFFGEGSRLTVL.

The chain employs TRBV5-8 and TRBJ2-5; 11 bases align to TRBD1. The CDR3 consists of 16 residues. Germline loops: CDR1 SGHTS, CDR2 YDEGEE. With 1 base clipped from V and 5 bases from J, the junction kept 7 bases outside the gene matches. Here the CDR3 DNA reads TGTGCCAGCAGCTTGCTTCGGACAGGGGGCTGGGAGACCCAGTACTTC. It yields the protein CASSLLRTGGWETQYF.

This rearrangement joins TRBV24-1 to TRBJ2-2; TRBD1 matches at 10 bases. With 0 bases clipped from V and 8 bases from J, the junction kept 5 bases outside the gene matches. Germline V gene sequence: CDR1 KGHDR, CDR2 SFDVKD. The CDR3 runs 16 residues. In DNA, the CDR3 is TGTGCCACCAGTGATTTGAAGACAGGGGGCGGAGGGGAGCTGTTTTTT. It specifies CATSDLKTGGGGELFF.

The CDR3 DNA reads as TGCGCCAGCAGCCATGGACGGTCCACGGTGTGGTACGAGCAGTACTTC. Translating it yields CASSHGRSTVWYEQYF. The chain links TRBV4-1 to TRBJ2-7; no clear D gene. The length of the CDR3 is 16 residues. Germline V gives CDR1 MGHRA, CDR2 YSYEKL. V gave up 3 bases and J gave up 4 bases, with 19 bases separating them.

V is TRBV7-3 and J is TRBJ2-1; TRBD2 agrees at 12 bases. This CDR3 region has 15 residues. The germline gives CDR1 SGHTA, CDR2 FQGTGA. The ends lost 6 bases at V and 7 bases at J; junction bases unmatched: 7. DNA for the CDR3: TGTGCCAGCAGTTCTAGCCTAGCGGGGGGGAATGAGCAGTTCTTC. This translates into CASSSSLAGGNEQFF.

The chain carries TRBV6-5 and TRBJ1-1, with D possibly matching TRBD1 (5 bases). This CDR3 contains 14 residues. With 2 bases removed from V and 1 base from J, the gap between germline ends came to 8 bases. CDR1 is MNHEY, CDR2 SVGAGI, per germline. As DNA, the CDR3 is TGTGCCAGCAGTTACCGACAGACGAACACTGAAGCTTTCTTT. It yields the protein CASSYRQTNTEAFF.

This clone was counted between two and nine times. The chain couples TRBV6-5 to TRBJ1-2; unclear D gene. The CDR3 covers 15 residues. Trimming took 7 bases from V and 5 from J, leaving 20 bases between them. CDR1 is MNHEY and CDR2 is SVGAGI in the germline V gene. The CDR3 is CASTPEARVPYGYTF. CDR3 coding DNA: TGTGCCAGCACCCCCGAAGCCAGAGTGCCATATGGCTACACCTTC.

The gene calls are TRBV14 and TRBJ2-2; D remains unclear. The CDR3 has 13 amino acids. The V and J ends lost 4 bases and 8 bases respectively, with 11 bases between them. Looked up from germline, CDR1 is SGHDN and CDR2 is FVKESK. The CDR3: CASSPRARGELFF. CDR3 DNA sequence: TGTGCCAGCAGCCCCCGGGCGAGGGGGGAGCTGTTTTTT.

The chain carries TRBV5-4 and TRBJ1-1; D perhaps matches TRBD1 (6 bases). V was trimmed by 0 bases and J by 8 bases, leaving 11 bases between them. This CDR3 is 13 amino acids long. The germline gives CDR1 SGHNT, CDR2 YYREEE (reference sequence). CDR3 residues: CASSLGGDIEAFF. DNA of the CDR3: TGTGCCAGCAGCTTGGGAGGGGACATAGAAGCTTTCTTT.

The rearrangement uses TRBV18 and TRBJ1-2; 8 bases agree with TRBD1. Germline CDR1 KGHSH, CDR2 LQKENI. The CDR3 extends over 14 amino acids. With 3 bases clipped from V and 5 bases from J, the junction kept 5 bases outside the gene matches. The CDR3 loop reads CASSPSGQGYGYTF. The CDR3 nucleotides are TGTGCCAGCTCACCTTCTGGACAGGGATATGGCTACACCTTC.

The gene calls are TRBV9 and TRBJ2-3; D not certain. This CDR3 spans 15 amino acids. The germline V and J ends were trimmed by 0 bases and 3 bases, with 11 bases remaining between them. Per germline, CDR1 SGDLS and CDR2 YYNGEE. The CDR3 is CASSVGPTRTDTQYF. The CDR3, as DNA: TGTGCCAGCAGCGTAGGACCAACGAGGACAGATACGCAGTATTTT.

The chain carries TRBV15 and TRBJ2-5; D is ambiguous. Germline V gene lookup returns CDR1 LNHNV and CDR2 YYDKDF (reference sequence). This CDR3 region has 14 residues. V lost 0 bases, J lost 1 base, and 6 bases lay in between. The CDR3 DNA follows: TGTGCCACCAGCAGAGATGCCTCCCAAGAGACCCAGTACTTC. Translation gives CATSRDASQETQYF.

Remarks on this clone: A read error is possible here, since a much larger clone lies one base away. The chain couples TRBV6-5 to TRBJ2-3, with 8 nucleotides matching TRBD2. V lost 6 bases and J lost 0; bases outside the gene matches: 2. Germline V CDR1 and CDR2: MNHEY, SVGAGI. The CDR3 sequence is 14 residues long. The CDR3 is CASRLAGSTDTQYF. The CDR3 DNA reads TGTGCCAGCAGATTAGCGGGGAGCACAGATACGCAGTATTTT.

The gene calls are TRBV5-4 and TRBJ1-1; D ambiguous. Trimming removed 4 bases from V and 0 bases from J, with 4 bases in between. The CDR3 is made up of 12 amino acids. Looked up from germline, CDR1 is SGHNT and CDR2 is YYREEE (reference sequence). The CDR3 sequence: CASSQVNTEAFF. CDR3 DNA: TGTGCCAGCAGCCAGGTGAACACTGAAGCTTTCTTT.

The chain carries TRBV6-1 and TRBJ2-6; the D is unclear. The V gene lost 0 bases and the J gene lost 4 bases, with 4 bases spanning the gap. The CDR3 is 14 residues long. CDR1 is MNHNS and CDR2 is SASEGT in the germline V gene. Here the CDR3 reads CASSEAKGANVLTF. In DNA, the CDR3 is TGTGCCAGCAGTGAAGCGAAGGGGGCCAACGTCCTGACTTTC.

The chain links TRBV5-1 to TRBJ2-7; D possibly corresponds to TRBD1 (6 bases). Trimming stripped 6 bases from V and 2 bases from J, with 15 bases between. This CDR3 contains 14 residues. Germline CDR1 is SGHRS and CDR2 is YFSETQ. The CDR3 nucleotides are TGCGCCAGCATGTGGGGGCAGGGAACCTACGAGCAGTACTTC. This translates into CASMWGQGTYEQYF.

The rearrangement links TRBV7-9 to TRBJ1-1, with D perhaps matching TRBD1 (6 bases). The germline V gene encodes CDR1 SEHNR and CDR2 FQNEAQ (reference sequence). V lost 6 bases and J 1 base, leaving 12 bases between the germline ends. CDR3 length equals 14 residues. As DNA, the CDR3 is TGTGCCAGCAGGCAACAGGGTAAGAACACTGAAGCTTTCTTT. It codes for CASRQQGKNTEAFF.

The chain joins TRBV3-1 (or the pseudogene TRBV3-2) to TRBJ1-2; no reliable D call. The CDR3 is 16 amino acids. The germline V gene encodes CDR1 LGHDT and CDR2 YNNKEL (reference sequence). Trimming removed 0 bases at V and 8 bases at J, with 19 bases between. CDR3 amino acids: CASSQDLLTAYAGYTF. Written as DNA, the CDR3 is TGTGCCAGCAGCCAAGATCTGTTGACGGCCTATGCGGGCTACACCTTC.

This chain connects TRBV9 to TRBJ1-3; D is uncertain. CDR1 SGDLS and CDR2 YYNGEE come from the germline V gene. V dropped 0 bases and J dropped 9 bases, with 7 bases sitting between them. This CDR3 has 12 amino acids. The CDR3 nucleotides read TGTGCCAGCAGCGTAGGCGGGTGCACCATATATTTT. It encodes CASSVGGCTIYF. The full variable domain, its missing parts supplied by reference TRBV9 and TRBJ1-3, is DSGVTQTPKHLITATGQRVTLRCSPRSGDLSVYWYQQSLDQGLQFLIQYYNGEERAKGNILERFSAQQFPDLHSELNLSSLELGDSALYFCASSVGGCTIYFGEGSWLTVV.